This T cell receptor (beta chain) comes out of a study of cytomegalovirus exposure and HLA in healthy donors. In regard to this clone: Its matching antigen is unknown.

The V and J ends lost 6 bases and 9 bases, in that order; junction bases with no gene match: 6. The CDR3 contains 12 residues. Germline V gene sequence: CDR1 SGHRS, CDR2 YFSETQ. Study observations and caveats: DRB1 had the most TCR associations and HLA-C the fewest, a later analysis found, with rates varying by HLA locus.

Primers: 60 Vbeta forward and 13 Jbeta reverse. Profiling relied on immunoSEQ multiplex PCR, and the TCRdb table lists in-frame clones only, not all of them. The table has 95,000 to 150,000 clones, 81% seen once. This TCR was recovered from a woman aged 40 to 50 in good health and CMV-seronegative. The rearrangement uses TRBV5-1 and TRBJ2-1; 7 bases map to TRBD2. The sample taken for sequencing was PBMCs. This CDR3 is CASITGGGEQFF. Here the CDR3 DNA reads TGCGCCAGCATAACTGGGGGGGGTGAGCAGTTCTTC.